This note documents a single TCR beta chain sequence. Its antigen is currently not known. Within one base of it there is no much larger clone, and no base qualities were kept. V and J are trimmed by 1 base and 8 bases, and the gene matches miss 5 bases of the junction. Taken from the germline V gene (reference sequence), the CDR1 and CDR2 loops are SEHNR and FQNEAQ. From its cysteine to its phenylalanine, the CDR3 spans 15 amino acids. The kept DNA is CDR3 alone, 45 bases in frame from the first base. TCRbeta CDR3 regions were amplified from genomic DNA by means of the immunoSEQ Assay, a bias-controlled multiplex PCR. The paper's data handling went like this. Nucleated cell counts per sample were estimated from amplification of reference gene primers within the assay. Sequence reads were collapsed and filtered to measure the absolute abundance of every unique TCRbeta CDR3 rearrangement. For each sample, productive Simpson clonality was calculated as the square root of Simpson's diversity index across productive rearrangements. This immuneACCESS table, as held by TCRdb, lists in-frame sequences with V and J called but not all clones. Of the missing ones, under half trace to an unresolved V gene in checked studies; the others have no known cause. From that table come the V and J calls and clone size; the DNA was used to work out D and trimming. For this sample there are about 140,000 clones; about 75% appear just once. The top ten constitute under 3% of the sample.

This entry belongs to a study of blood T cell repertoires in COVID-19 (dated by TCRdb to the early 2020s). A note on the overall study: The collaborator samples originated in the United States, Italy and Spain and spanned the acute and convalescent phases of COVID-19. The material from the prospective study consisted of cDNA or gDNA derived from T cells, B-cell-depleted T cells, or PBMCs. Subjects who had been exposed to COVID-19, were actively infected with it, or had recovered from it provided the deeply sampled blood TCRbeta repertoires that made up the dataset. The repertoires were released in a freely available public database meant as a resource for research on the immune response to SARS-CoV-2. The samples were drawn from two sources: the first 160 participants of the ongoing ImmuneRACE study, and fewer than 1,500 subjects contributed by 6 global collaborators. The sample metadata nearly always contained a de-identified subject ID, COVID-19 status, age in years and sex. Where available, HLA class I and class II types were taken from metadata supplied by the sample provider and were not determined by assay-based typing. Study-wide findings and limitations: How much clinical and demographic metadata was included differed by source and by participant, and the metadata was provided uncurated.

Enrolling through a virtual design, the prospective study's participants ranged in age from roughly 18 to 89 years and lived across 20 to 25 United States geographic areas. In the prospective study, participants were assigned to cohorts based on the clinical history participants reported in a screening survey and a study questionnaire. ImmuneRACE Cohort 3 recovered participants were defined by two consecutive negative NP/OP PCR tests, healthcare professional clearance, or symptom resolution. In the prospective study, mobile phlebotomists collected whole blood, serum and a nasopharyngeal or oropharyngeal swab from each participant. Additional blood draws and questionnaires over an approximately 2-month period could optionally be provided by prospective study participants. Blood samples from the prospective study were shipped frozen or at room temperature prior to DNA extraction.

Material: PBMCs or T cells enriched from blood (not recorded which). The receptor was derived from a woman aged 45-65 years who had recovered from COVID-19. This sequence uses TRBV7-9 and TRBJ2-1; TRBD1 aligns with 10 central bases. The DNA sequence is TGTGCCAGCAGCTTAGAAGGCGACAGGGGGCATGAGCAGTTCTTC. Its protein reads: CASSLEGDRGHEQFF.